The text below deals with one TCR beta chain. Its specificity is unknown. PCR was performed a second time for about 6 to 12 cycles using a sample-barcoded 5' primer and a J-beta primer mix. One entry per CDR3 protein, called by TCRdb with MiXCR from the 5' RACE reads. Of about 1.5 million distinct CDR3 sequences in the sample, 40% to 45% were seen once. These data are taken from a study of blood T cells in healthy people across ages. Study-level points and caveats: Whereas aged donors had fewer naive CD4+ cells, long-lived donors had more of them and higher diversity.

J gave up 7 bases and V 3 bases, and 1 base lay outside the gene matches. The CDR3 runs to 11 residues. In germline, CDR1 is SQVTM, CDR2 ANQGSEA. The rearrangement links TRBV29-1 to TRBJ1-2, with 8 bases identical to TRBD1. The sample was blood. This TCR was sampled from a young woman in good health. CDR3 sequence: CSVDDRGGYTF. The CDR3 DNA reads as TGCAGCGTTGACGACAGGGGTGGCTACACCTTC.